A selection of T cell receptor beta chains follows, all from one sample in a study of shared clonotypes between healthy human individuals. Clones were sequenced by immunoSEQ multiplex PCR, and TCRdb holds only the in-frame ones, with some missing. Of about 1.4 million clones listed, roughly 95% are singletons. Sequenced input: naive CD4+ T cells sorted from blood. The receptors were sampled from a man aged 25-45 years in good health. Each CDR3 is given with its conserved first and last residue. The D gene is left open where the match is weak. A clone size is listed for some rows: how often the clone was seen (once, few, many), or a class if it is expanded.

j_call: TRBJ1-5
clone_size: -
v_call: TRBV28
d_call: TRBD1
cdr3_nt: TGTGCCAGCAGTCCTTCGGGACAGGGGATAAAGCCCCAGCATTTT
cdr3_aa: CASSPSGQGIKPQHF

j_call: TRBJ2-1
clone_size: -
v_call: TRBV5-1
d_call: TRBD2
cdr3_nt: TGCGCCAGCAGCTTGGGTTCTAGCGGGTACAATGAGCAGTTCTTC
cdr3_aa: CASSLGSSGYNEQFF

j_call: TRBJ2-7
clone_size: once
v_call: TRBV14
d_call: -
cdr3_nt: TGTGCCAGCAGCCAACACGGGTCCTACGAGCAGTACTTC
cdr3_aa: CASSQHGSYEQYF

j_call: TRBJ2-1
clone_size: -
v_call: TRBV19
d_call: -
cdr3_nt: TGTGCCAGTAGTATTTTAGGGGGGATCTCGTTCTTC
cdr3_aa: CASSILGGISFF

j_call: TRBJ2-5
clone_size: -
v_call: TRBV5-1
d_call: -
cdr3_nt: TGCGCCAGCAGCTCTCAGAGTCGGGAGACCCAGTACTTC
cdr3_aa: CASSSQSRETQYF

j_call: TRBJ2-3
clone_size: -
v_call: TRBV7-8
d_call: -
cdr3_nt: TGTGCCAGCTCCGACGGGTCTAGCAGATCTAGCACAGATACGCAGTATTTT
cdr3_aa: CASSDGSSRSSTDTQYF

j_call: TRBJ2-2
clone_size: -
v_call: TRBV19
d_call: TRBD1
cdr3_nt: TGTGCCAGTAGTAGGAAACAGGGGGCGATCACCGGGGAGCTGTTTTTT
cdr3_aa: CASSRKQGAITGELFF

j_call: TRBJ2-1
clone_size: once
v_call: TRBV11-3
d_call: -
cdr3_nt: TGTGCCAGCAGGGGAAACTCCTACAATGAGCAGTTCTTC
cdr3_aa: CASRGNSYNEQFF

j_call: TRBJ2-1
clone_size: -
v_call: TRBV5-3
d_call: -
cdr3_nt: TGTGCCAGAAGCTTTTCCGCCAAAGGCAGGGATAGAACCTACAATGAGCAGTTCTTC
cdr3_aa: CARSFSAKGRDRTYNEQFF

j_call: TRBJ2-7
clone_size: -
v_call: TRBV28
d_call: -
cdr3_nt: TGTGCCAGCAGTTTGTCGGGACCTCCCTACGAGCAGTACTTC
cdr3_aa: CASSLSGPPYEQYF

j_call: TRBJ2-7
clone_size: -
v_call: TRBV9
d_call: -
cdr3_nt: TGTGCCAGCAGCGCCACAGCTACGGGTTCCTACGAGCAGTACTTC
cdr3_aa: CASSATATGSYEQYF

j_call: TRBJ2-5
clone_size: -
v_call: TRBV6-6
d_call: TRBD2
cdr3_nt: TGTGCCAGCACCCCTCAACTAGCGGGAGTTGGTGAGACCCAGTACTTC
cdr3_aa: CASTPQLAGVGETQYF

j_call: TRBJ2-1
clone_size: -
v_call: TRBV19
d_call: -
cdr3_nt: TGTGCCAGTAGTAGGGGGGCGCCTAGCAATGAGCAGTTCTTC
cdr3_aa: CASSRGAPSNEQFF

j_call: TRBJ1-1
clone_size: -
v_call: TRBV10-3
d_call: TRBD1
cdr3_nt: TGTGCCATCAGTGAGGGGACAGGGGGCACATCTTTCTTT
cdr3_aa: CAISEGTGGTSFF

j_call: TRBJ2-3
clone_size: -
v_call: TRBV7-9
d_call: -
cdr3_nt: TGTGCCAGCAGCTACCGGGGGGCGCTCAGCACAGATACGCAGTATTTT
cdr3_aa: CASSYRGALSTDTQYF

j_call: TRBJ2-5
clone_size: -
v_call: TRBV27
d_call: -
cdr3_nt: TGTGCCAGCAGTTCCCTTGCGGGAACGACGGAGACCCAGTACTTC
cdr3_aa: CASSSLAGTTETQYF

j_call: TRBJ2-1
clone_size: -
v_call: TRBV2
d_call: -
cdr3_nt: TGTGCCAGCAGTGGGAGGCTAGCGCCAAGGGAGCAGTTCTTC
cdr3_aa: CASSGRLAPREQFF

j_call: TRBJ2-5
clone_size: -
v_call: TRBV15
d_call: TRBD2
cdr3_nt: TGTGCCACCAGCAAAAGAACGGCGGGAGTAGGCGAGACCCAGTACTTC
cdr3_aa: CATSKRTAGVGETQYF

j_call: TRBJ1-1
clone_size: -
v_call: TRBV11-3
d_call: TRBD1
cdr3_nt: TGTGCCAGCAGCTTAAGCCGACAGGGGGAAGCTTTCTTT
cdr3_aa: CASSLSRQGEAFF

j_call: TRBJ2-1
clone_size: -
v_call: TRBV10-2
d_call: TRBD2
cdr3_nt: TGCGCCAGCAGACCAGCGGGAGTGAGCAATGAGCAGTTCTTC
cdr3_aa: CASRPAGVSNEQFF

j_call: TRBJ1-2
clone_size: -
v_call: TRBV28
d_call: -
cdr3_nt: TGTGCCAGCAGTTTATATGGGGGTGCCTATGGCTACACCTTC
cdr3_aa: CASSLYGGAYGYTF

j_call: TRBJ1-5
clone_size: -
v_call: TRBV18
d_call: -
cdr3_nt: TGTGCCAGCTCACCCCGGGAACAGGAGGGTCAGCCCCAGCATTTT
cdr3_aa: CASSPREQEGQPQHF

j_call: TRBJ2-1
clone_size: -
v_call: TRBV11-2
d_call: -
cdr3_nt: TGTGCCAGCAAATCCTATAGCGGCGCAGGTTTAGAGCAGTTCTTC
cdr3_aa: CASKSYSGAGLEQFF

j_call: TRBJ2-1
clone_size: once
v_call: TRBV7-9
d_call: TRBD2
cdr3_nt: TGTGCCAGCAGCTATTCTAGCGGGGCCTACAATGAGCAGTTCTTC
cdr3_aa: CASSYSSGAYNEQFF

j_call: TRBJ2-3
clone_size: -
v_call: TRBV27
d_call: TRBD2
cdr3_nt: TGTGCCAGCAGTCTGCGAGGGACTAGCGGGAGGACAGATACGCAGTATTTT
cdr3_aa: CASSLRGTSGRTDTQYF

j_call: TRBJ2-7
clone_size: -
v_call: TRBV10-3
d_call: -
cdr3_nt: TGTGCCATCGCCGGGACTGATTCCTACGAGCAGTACTTC
cdr3_aa: CAIAGTDSYEQYF

j_call: TRBJ1-1
clone_size: -
v_call: TRBV7-7
d_call: TRBD1
cdr3_nt: TGTGCTAGCAGCCGGGACAGGAGCACTGAAGCTTTCTTT
cdr3_aa: CASSRDRSTEAFF

j_call: TRBJ2-7
clone_size: -
v_call: TRBV5-4
d_call: -
cdr3_nt: TGTGCCAGCAGCTTGTTTGGGGGCTTAAGCTCCTACGAGCAGTACTTC
cdr3_aa: CASSLFGGLSSYEQYF

j_call: TRBJ2-1
clone_size: -
v_call: TRBV6-6
d_call: -
cdr3_nt: TGTGCCACCGCCCCTACGGGGAGGACATATGAGCAGTTCTTC
cdr3_aa: CATAPTGRTYEQFF

j_call: TRBJ1-2
clone_size: -
v_call: TRBV5-1
d_call: -
cdr3_nt: TGCGCCAGCAGCTTGGCTGGGGCGGCCTATGGCTACACCTTC
cdr3_aa: CASSLAGAAYGYTF

j_call: TRBJ2-5
clone_size: -
v_call: TRBV6-1
d_call: -
cdr3_nt: TGTGCCAGCAGTAAAGCTAGTGCGGGACAAGAGACCCAGTACTTC
cdr3_aa: CASSKASAGQETQYF

j_call: TRBJ1-1
clone_size: -
v_call: TRBV6-1
d_call: -
cdr3_nt: TGTGCCAGCAGTGGGGGCCGGAAAGCTTTCTTT
cdr3_aa: CASSGGRKAFF

j_call: TRBJ2-7
clone_size: -
v_call: TRBV28
d_call: -
cdr3_nt: TGTGTAATCAGTAGCAACCACGAGCAGTACTTC
cdr3_aa: CVISSNHEQYF

j_call: TRBJ2-7
clone_size: -
v_call: TRBV5-1
d_call: -
cdr3_nt: TGCGCCAGCAGCTTAACGGCCGCCTACGAGCAGTACTTC
cdr3_aa: CASSLTAAYEQYF

j_call: TRBJ2-7
clone_size: -
v_call: TRBV28
d_call: TRBD1
cdr3_nt: TGTGCCAGCAGTAATACAGGGGGCTCCTACGAGCAGTACTTC
cdr3_aa: CASSNTGGSYEQYF

j_call: TRBJ2-2
clone_size: once
v_call: TRBV9
d_call: -
cdr3_nt: TGTGCCAGCAGCGTAGCCCCTTGGTCGGGGTCCGGGGAGCTGTTTTTT
cdr3_aa: CASSVAPWSGSGELFF

j_call: TRBJ2-3
clone_size: -
v_call: TRBV2
d_call: -
cdr3_nt: TGTGCCAGCAGTGGCCGGACTAGGGGGACCACAGATACGCAGTATTTT
cdr3_aa: CASSGRTRGTTDTQYF

j_call: TRBJ2-5
clone_size: -
v_call: TRBV5-1
d_call: -
cdr3_nt: TGCGCCAGCAGCAAGGACGGAAGACAAGAGACCCAGTACTTC
cdr3_aa: CASSKDGRQETQYF

j_call: TRBJ2-1
clone_size: -
v_call: TRBV6-5
d_call: -
cdr3_nt: TGTGCCAGCAGTTATTTCCCGGACGGTAGGAATGAGCAGTTCTTC
cdr3_aa: CASSYFPDGRNEQFF

j_call: TRBJ1-4
clone_size: -
v_call: TRBV5-1
d_call: -
cdr3_nt: TGCGCCAGCAGCTTGGCCACAGGGACGGTTGAAAAACTGTTTTTT
cdr3_aa: CASSLATGTVEKLFF

j_call: TRBJ1-3
clone_size: -
v_call: TRBV7-2
d_call: -
cdr3_nt: TGTGCCAGCAGTGTGAAGGGTACAAACACCATATATTTT
cdr3_aa: CASSVKGTNTIYF

j_call: TRBJ1-1
clone_size: -
v_call: TRBV10-3
d_call: -
cdr3_nt: TGTGCCATCAGTGAAAGAGCGGGGGTTGAAGCTTTCTTT
cdr3_aa: CAISERAGVEAFF

j_call: TRBJ2-3
clone_size: -
v_call: TRBV7-6
d_call: TRBD2
cdr3_nt: TGTGCCAGCAGCCCCCTTGCTAGCGGGCGCACAGATACGCAGTATTTT
cdr3_aa: CASSPLASGRTDTQYF

j_call: TRBJ2-3
clone_size: -
v_call: TRBV5-1
d_call: -
cdr3_nt: TGCGCCAGCAGTGCGGTAACACGTGGGAAGACAGATACGCAGTATTTT
cdr3_aa: CASSAVTRGKTDTQYF

j_call: TRBJ2-7
clone_size: -
v_call: TRBV7-2
d_call: TRBD2
cdr3_nt: TGTGCCAGCAGTCCTCTCGCGGGAGGGCTACCTTACGAGCAGTACTTC
cdr3_aa: CASSPLAGGLPYEQYF

j_call: TRBJ2-7
clone_size: -
v_call: TRBV6-5
d_call: -
cdr3_nt: TGTGCCAGCAGTTACTTAGGCTTCGGCGAGGAGTACTTC
cdr3_aa: CASSYLGFGEEYF

j_call: TRBJ2-7
clone_size: once
v_call: TRBV14
d_call: -
cdr3_nt: TGTGCCAGCAGCCAAGGCAGGGGGAGGCCCTACGAGCAGTACTTC
cdr3_aa: CASSQGRGRPYEQYF

j_call: TRBJ1-3
clone_size: -
v_call: TRBV18
d_call: -
cdr3_nt: TGTGCCAACTGGGCTGGAAACACCATATATTTT
cdr3_aa: CANWAGNTIYF